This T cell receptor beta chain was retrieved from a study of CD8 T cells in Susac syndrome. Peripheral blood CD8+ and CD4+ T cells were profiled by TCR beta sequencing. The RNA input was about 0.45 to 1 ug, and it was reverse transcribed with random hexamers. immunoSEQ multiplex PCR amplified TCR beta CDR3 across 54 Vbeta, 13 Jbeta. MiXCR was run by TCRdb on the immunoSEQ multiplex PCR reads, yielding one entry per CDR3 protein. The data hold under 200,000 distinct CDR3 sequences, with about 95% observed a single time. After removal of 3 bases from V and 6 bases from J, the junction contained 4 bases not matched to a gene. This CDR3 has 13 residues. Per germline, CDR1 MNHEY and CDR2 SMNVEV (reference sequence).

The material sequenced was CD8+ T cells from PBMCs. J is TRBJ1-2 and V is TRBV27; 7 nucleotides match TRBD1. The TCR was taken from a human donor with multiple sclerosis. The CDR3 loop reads CASSLWTGDGYTF. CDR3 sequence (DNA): TGTGCCAGCAGTTTGTGGACAGGAGATGGCTACACCTTC.